Reported below is one T cell receptor beta chain. This receptor's antigen is unknown. No base qualities exist here, and no much larger clone lies one base off it. This sample is drawn from a study of T-cell reconstitution after alpha-beta-depleted transplantation in children (dated by TCRdb to between 2015 and 2016). For the wider study: Using TCR repertoire profiling, the study followed T-cell immune reconstitution in a quantitative way in children after TCRalphabeta/CD19-depleted allogeneic hematopoietic cell transplantation.

Library preparation employed PCR. Sequencing relied on an Illumina HiSeq 2500. Molecular barcoding was employed in the preparation of TCR libraries, with unique molecular identifiers being used to normalize TCRbeta repertoire quantification. TCRdb trimmed the raw reads at Q25, called clones with MiXCR and kept productive beta chains. Every CDR3 protein is listed once, alongside the most common genes and DNA of its rows. The sample table contains about 460,000 distinct CDR3 sequences; only one count was recorded for around 13% of them. The ten top clones hold around 5.8% of the sample. The CDR3 has 15 amino acids, counting the end cysteine and phenylalanine. Just the 45-base CDR3 DNA is kept, in frame starting at base 1. CDR1 and CDR2, looked up from the germline V gene, are LGHNA and YSLEER. V and J are truncated by 0 bases and 2 bases respectively, leaving an intervening sequence of 11 bases.

The sequences come from PBMCs from the stem cell graft donor, collected from the stem cell graft. This receptor was identified in a human donor who donated a stem cell graft to a child with combined immunodeficiency. The chain is made from TRBV4-3 and TRBJ2-7, with the D gene possibly TRBD1 or TRBD2, each one fitting 5 bases. The bases read TGCGCCAGCAGCCAAGACCGGGGCGTCCCCTACGAGCAGTACTTC. Its translation is CASSQDRGVPYEQYF.